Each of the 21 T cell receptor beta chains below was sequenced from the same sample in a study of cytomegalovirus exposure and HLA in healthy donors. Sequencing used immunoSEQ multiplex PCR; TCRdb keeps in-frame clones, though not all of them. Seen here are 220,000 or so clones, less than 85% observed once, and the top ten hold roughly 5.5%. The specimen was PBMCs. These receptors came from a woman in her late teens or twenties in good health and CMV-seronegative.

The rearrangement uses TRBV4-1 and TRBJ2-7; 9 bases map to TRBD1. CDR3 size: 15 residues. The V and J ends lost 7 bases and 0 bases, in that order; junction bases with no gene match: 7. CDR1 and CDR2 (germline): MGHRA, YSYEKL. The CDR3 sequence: CASTFGQGSSYEQYF. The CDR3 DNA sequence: TGCGCCAGCACCTTCGGACAGGGGAGCTCCTACGAGCAGTACTTC.

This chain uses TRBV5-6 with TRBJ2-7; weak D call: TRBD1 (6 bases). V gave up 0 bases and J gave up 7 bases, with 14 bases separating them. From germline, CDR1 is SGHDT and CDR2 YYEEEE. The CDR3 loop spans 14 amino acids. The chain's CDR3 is CASSLGPGVGEQYF. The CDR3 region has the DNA TGTGCCAGCAGCTTGGGCCCAGGGGTGGGAGAGCAGTACTTC.

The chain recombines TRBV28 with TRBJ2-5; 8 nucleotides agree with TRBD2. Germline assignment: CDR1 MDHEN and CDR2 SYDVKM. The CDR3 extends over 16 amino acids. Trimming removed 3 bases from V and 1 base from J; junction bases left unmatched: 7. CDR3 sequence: CASSFLGGRLQETQYF. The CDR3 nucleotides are TGTGCCAGCAGTTTTTTGGGCGGGAGGCTCCAAGAGACCCAGTACTTC.

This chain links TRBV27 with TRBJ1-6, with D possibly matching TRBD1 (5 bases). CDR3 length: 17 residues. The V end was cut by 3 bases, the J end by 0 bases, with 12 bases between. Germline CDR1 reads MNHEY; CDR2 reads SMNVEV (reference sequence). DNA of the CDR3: TGTGCCAGCAGTTTTAAAGGGGTGAGCTCCTATAATTCACCCCTCCACTTT. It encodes CASSFKGVSSYNSPLHF.

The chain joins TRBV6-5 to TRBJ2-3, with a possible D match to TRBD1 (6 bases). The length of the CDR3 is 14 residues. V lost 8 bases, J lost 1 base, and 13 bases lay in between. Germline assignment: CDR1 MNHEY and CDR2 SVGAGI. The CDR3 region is CASHLGARTDTQYF. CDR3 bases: TGTGCCAGCCACTTGGGGGCCCGCACAGATACGCAGTATTTT.

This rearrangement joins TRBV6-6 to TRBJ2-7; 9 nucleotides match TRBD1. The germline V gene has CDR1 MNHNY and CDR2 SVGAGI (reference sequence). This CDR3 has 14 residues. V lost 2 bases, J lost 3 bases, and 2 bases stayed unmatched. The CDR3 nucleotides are TGTGCCAGCAGTTACCGGGACAGGGACTACGAGCAGTACTTC. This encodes CASSYRDRDYEQYF.

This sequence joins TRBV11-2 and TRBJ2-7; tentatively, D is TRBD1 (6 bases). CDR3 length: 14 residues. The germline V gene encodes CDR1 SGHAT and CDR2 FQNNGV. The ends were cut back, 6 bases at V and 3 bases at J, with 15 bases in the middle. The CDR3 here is CASRNLQGRYEQYF. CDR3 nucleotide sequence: TGTGCCAGCAGGAATTTACAGGGACGCTACGAGCAGTACTTC.

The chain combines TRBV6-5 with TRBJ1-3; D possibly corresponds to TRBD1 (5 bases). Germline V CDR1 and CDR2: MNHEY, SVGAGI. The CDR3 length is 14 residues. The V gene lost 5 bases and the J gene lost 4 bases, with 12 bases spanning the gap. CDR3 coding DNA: TGTGCCAGCAGTCCGACAGTAACCGGAAACACCATATATTTT. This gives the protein CASSPTVTGNTIYF.

The CDR3 is CASSQGLAGISSYEQYF. The CDR3 DNA reads TGCGCCAGCAGCCAAGGACTAGCGGGCATAAGCTCCTACGAGCAGTACTTC. The chain links TRBV4-1 to TRBJ2-7; 10 nucleotides align to TRBD2. The J segment lost 0 bases and the V segment lost 1 base, leaving 6 bases of the junction unmatched. The CDR3 loop spans 17 amino acids. The germline CDR1 and CDR2 sequences are MGHRA and YSYEKL.

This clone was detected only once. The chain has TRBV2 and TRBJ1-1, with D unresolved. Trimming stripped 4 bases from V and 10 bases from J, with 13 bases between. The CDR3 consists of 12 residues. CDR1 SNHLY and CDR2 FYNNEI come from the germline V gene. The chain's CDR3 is CASSGRPSGAFF. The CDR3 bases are TGTGCCAGCAGTGGACGACCTTCTGGAGCTTTCTTT. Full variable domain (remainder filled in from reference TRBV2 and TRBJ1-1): EPEVTQTPSHQVTQMGQEVILRCVPISNHLYFYWYRQILGQKVEFLVSFYNNEISEKSEIFDDQFSVERPDGSNFTLKIRSTKLEDSAMYFCASSGRPSGAFFGQGTRLTVV.

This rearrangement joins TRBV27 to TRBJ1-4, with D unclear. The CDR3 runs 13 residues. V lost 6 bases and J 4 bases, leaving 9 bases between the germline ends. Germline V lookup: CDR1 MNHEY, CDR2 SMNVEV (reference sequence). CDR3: CASRLNNNEKLFF. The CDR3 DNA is TGTGCCAGCAGACTGAATAATAATGAAAAACTGTTTTTT.

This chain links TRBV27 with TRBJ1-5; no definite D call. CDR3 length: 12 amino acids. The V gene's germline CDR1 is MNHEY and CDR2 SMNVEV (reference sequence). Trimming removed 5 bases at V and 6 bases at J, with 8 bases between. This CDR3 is CASSVPSQPQHF. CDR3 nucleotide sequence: TGTGCCAGCAGTGTCCCAAGTCAGCCCCAGCATTTT.

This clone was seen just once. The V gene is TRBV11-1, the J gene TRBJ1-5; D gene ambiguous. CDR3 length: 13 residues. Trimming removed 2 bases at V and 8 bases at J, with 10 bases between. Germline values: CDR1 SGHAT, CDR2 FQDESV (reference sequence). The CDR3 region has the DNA TGTGCCAGCAGCTTAATAGTGGGGAAGCCCCAGCATTTT. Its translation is CASSLIVGKPQHF.

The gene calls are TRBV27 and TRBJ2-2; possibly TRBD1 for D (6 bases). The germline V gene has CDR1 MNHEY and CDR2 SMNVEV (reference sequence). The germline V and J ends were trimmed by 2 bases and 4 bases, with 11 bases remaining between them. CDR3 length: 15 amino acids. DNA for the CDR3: TGTGCCAGCAGTTTAGGGGCAGGGGTCACCGGGGAGCTGTTTTTT. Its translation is CASSLGAGVTGELFF.

The CDR3, as DNA: TGTGCCAGTAGTCCCCGCACTTACAATGAGCAGTTCTTC. Its translation: CASSPRTYNEQFF. The genes are TRBV19 and TRBJ2-1; the D is unclear. This CDR3 contains 13 residues. Germline values: CDR1 LNHDA, CDR2 SQIVND (reference sequence). V lost 5 bases and J 4 bases, leaving 9 bases between the germline ends. Full variable domain (outside the CDR3, taken from reference TRBV19 and TRBJ2-1): DGGITQSPKYLFRKEGQNVTLSCEQNLNHDAMYWYRQDPGQGLRLIYYSQIVNDFQKGDIAEGYSVSREKKESFPLTVTSAQKNPTAFYLCASSPRTYNEQFFGPGTRLTVL.

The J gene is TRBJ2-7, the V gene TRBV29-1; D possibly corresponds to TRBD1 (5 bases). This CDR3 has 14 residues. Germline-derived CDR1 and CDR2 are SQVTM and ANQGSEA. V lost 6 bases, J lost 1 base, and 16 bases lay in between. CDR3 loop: CSVAGSRGSYEQYF. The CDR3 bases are TGCAGCGTCGCAGGGTCAAGGGGTTCCTACGAGCAGTACTTC.

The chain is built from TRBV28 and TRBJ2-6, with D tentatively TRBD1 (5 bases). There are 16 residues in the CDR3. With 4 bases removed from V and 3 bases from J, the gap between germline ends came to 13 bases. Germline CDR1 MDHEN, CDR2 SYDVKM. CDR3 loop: CASSSNPGFGANVLTF. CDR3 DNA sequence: TGTGCCAGCAGTTCAAACCCAGGGTTTGGGGCCAACGTCCTGACTTTC.

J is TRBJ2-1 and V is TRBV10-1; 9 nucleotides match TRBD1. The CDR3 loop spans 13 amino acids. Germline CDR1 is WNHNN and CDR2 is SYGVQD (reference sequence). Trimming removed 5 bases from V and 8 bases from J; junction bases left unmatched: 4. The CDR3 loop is CASSTGTGYEQFF. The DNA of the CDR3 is TGCGCCAGCAGTACCGGGACAGGGTATGAGCAGTTCTTC.

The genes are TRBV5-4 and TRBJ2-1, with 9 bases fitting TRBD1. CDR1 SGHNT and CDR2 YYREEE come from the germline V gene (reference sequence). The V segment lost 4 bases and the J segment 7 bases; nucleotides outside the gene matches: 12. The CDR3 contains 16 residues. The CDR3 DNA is TGTGCCAGCAGCCGCACAGGGGGCCTGAGGGGGAATGAGCAGTTCTTC. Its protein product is CASSRTGGLRGNEQFF.

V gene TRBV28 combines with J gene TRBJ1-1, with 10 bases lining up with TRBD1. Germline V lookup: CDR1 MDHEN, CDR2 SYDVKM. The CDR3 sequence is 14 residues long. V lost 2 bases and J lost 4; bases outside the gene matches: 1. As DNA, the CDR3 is TGTGCCAGCAGTTTAGACAGGGGGCCCACTGAAGCTTTCTTT. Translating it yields CASSLDRGPTEAFF.

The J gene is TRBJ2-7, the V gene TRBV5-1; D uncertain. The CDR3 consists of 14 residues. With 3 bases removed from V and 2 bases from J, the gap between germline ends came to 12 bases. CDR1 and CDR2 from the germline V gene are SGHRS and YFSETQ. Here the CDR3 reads CASSSRAAPYEQYF. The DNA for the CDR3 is TGCGCCAGCAGCTCCCGGGCTGCACCCTACGAGCAGTACTTC.